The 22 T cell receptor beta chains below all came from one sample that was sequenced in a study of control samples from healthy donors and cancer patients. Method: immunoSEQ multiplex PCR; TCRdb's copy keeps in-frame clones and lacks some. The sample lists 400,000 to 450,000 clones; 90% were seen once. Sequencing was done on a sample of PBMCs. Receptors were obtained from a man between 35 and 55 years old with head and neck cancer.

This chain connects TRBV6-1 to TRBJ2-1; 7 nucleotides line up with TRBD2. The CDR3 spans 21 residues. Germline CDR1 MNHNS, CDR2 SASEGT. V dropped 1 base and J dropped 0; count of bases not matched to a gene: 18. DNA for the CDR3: TGTGCCAGCAGTGAAGTAGTCGCCGGCGGGAGCGGCTCGGGCTCCTACAATGAGCAGTTCTTC. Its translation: CASSEVVAGGSGSGSYNEQFF.

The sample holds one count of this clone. The CDR3 coding sequence is TGTGCCAGCTACGACAGGGGGCTTTGGGGCTACACCTTC. Translated, it gives CASYDRGLWGYTF. The rearrangement uses TRBV6-5 and TRBJ1-2; TRBD1 agrees at 10 bases. CDR3 length equals 13 residues. Per germline, CDR1 MNHEY and CDR2 SVGAGI. The ends lost 8 bases at V and 8 bases at J; junction bases unmatched: 8.

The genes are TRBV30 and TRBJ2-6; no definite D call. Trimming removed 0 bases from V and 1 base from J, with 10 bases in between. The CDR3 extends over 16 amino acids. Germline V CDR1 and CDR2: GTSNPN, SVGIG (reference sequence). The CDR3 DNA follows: TGTGCCTGGAGTGTAGGGATTTTTTCTGGGGCCAACGTCCTGACTTTC. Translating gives CAWSVGIFSGANVLTF.

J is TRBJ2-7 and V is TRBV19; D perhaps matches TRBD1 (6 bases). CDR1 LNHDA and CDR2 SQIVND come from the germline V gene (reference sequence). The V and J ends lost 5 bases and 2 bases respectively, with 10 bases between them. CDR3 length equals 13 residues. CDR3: CASSVRGAYEQYF. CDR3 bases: TGTGCCAGTAGTGTCAGGGGTGCCTACGAGCAGTACTTC.

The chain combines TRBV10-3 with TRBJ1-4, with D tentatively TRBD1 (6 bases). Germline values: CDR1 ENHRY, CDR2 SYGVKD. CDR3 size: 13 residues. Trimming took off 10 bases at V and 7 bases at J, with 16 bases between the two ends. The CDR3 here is CATQGSRGEKLFF. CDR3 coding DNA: TGTGCCACCCAGGGATCCAGGGGTGAAAAACTGTTTTTT.

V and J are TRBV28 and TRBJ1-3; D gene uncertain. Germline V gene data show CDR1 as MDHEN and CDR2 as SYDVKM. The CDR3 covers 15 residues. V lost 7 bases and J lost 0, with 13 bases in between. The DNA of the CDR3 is TGTGCCAGCAAGGAGCTCCCGAGCTCTGGAAACACCATATATTTT. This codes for CASKELPSSGNTIYF.

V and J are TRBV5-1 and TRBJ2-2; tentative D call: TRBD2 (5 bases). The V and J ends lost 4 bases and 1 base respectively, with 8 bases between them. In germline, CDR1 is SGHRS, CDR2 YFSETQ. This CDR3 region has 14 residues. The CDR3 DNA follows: TGCGCCAGCAGCCCCCGGGAGAACACCGGGGAGCTGTTTTTT. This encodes CASSPRENTGELFF.

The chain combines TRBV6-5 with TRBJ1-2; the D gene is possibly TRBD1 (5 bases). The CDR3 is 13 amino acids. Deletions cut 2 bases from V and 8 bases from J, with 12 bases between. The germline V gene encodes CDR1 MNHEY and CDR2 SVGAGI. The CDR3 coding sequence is TGTGCCAGCAGTTACGGGTCGGACACAGGCTACACCTTC. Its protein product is CASSYGSDTGYTF.

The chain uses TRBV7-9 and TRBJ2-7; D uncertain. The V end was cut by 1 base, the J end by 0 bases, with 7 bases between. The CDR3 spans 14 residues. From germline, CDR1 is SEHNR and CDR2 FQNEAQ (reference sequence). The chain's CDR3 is CASSLEGGSYEQYF. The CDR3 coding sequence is TGTGCCAGCAGCTTAGAAGGCGGCTCCTACGAGCAGTACTTC.

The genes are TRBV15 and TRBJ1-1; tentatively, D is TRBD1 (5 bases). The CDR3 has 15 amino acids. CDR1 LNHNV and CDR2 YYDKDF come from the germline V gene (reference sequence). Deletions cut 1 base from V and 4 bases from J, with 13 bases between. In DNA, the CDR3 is TGTGCCACCAGCAGAGTGCGGGTGGGGGGCACTGAAGCTTTCTTT. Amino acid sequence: CATSRVRVGGTEAFF.

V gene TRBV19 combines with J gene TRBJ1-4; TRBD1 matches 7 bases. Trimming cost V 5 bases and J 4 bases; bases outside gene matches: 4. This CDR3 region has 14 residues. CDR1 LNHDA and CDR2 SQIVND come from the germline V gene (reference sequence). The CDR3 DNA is TGTGCCAGTAGTCCTCGGGACAGTAATGAAAAACTGTTTTTT. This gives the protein CASSPRDSNEKLFF.

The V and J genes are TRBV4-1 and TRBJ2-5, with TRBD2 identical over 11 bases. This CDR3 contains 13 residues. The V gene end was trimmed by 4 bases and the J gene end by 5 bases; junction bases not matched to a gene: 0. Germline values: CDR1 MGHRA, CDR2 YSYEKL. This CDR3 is CASSRLAGETQYF. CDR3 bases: TGCGCCAGCAGCCGACTAGCGGGGGAGACCCAGTACTTC.

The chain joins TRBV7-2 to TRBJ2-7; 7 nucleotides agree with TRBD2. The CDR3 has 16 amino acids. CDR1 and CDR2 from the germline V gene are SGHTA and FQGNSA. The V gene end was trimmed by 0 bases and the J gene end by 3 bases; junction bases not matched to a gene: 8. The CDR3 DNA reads TGTGCCAGCAGCTTAGCGGTGGCGGGGGAGATCTACGAGCAGTACTTC. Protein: CASSLAVAGEIYEQYF.

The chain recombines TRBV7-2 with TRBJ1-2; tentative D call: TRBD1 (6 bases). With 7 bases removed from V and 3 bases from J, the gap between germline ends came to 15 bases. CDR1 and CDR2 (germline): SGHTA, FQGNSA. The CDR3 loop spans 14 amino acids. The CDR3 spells CASTLDSADYGYTF. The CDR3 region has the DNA TGTGCCAGCACCCTGGACAGTGCCGACTATGGCTACACCTTC.

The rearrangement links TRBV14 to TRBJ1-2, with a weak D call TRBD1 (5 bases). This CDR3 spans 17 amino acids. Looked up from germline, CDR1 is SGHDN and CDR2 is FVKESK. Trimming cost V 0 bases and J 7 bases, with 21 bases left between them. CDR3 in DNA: TGTGCCAGCAGCCAAGATACGTCCGGGGCCATCGGGTTTGGCTACACCTTC. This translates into CASSQDTSGAIGFGYTF.

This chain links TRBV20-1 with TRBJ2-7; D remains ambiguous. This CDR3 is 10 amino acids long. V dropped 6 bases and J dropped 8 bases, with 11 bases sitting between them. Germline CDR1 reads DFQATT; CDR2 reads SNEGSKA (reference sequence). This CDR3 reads CSAPPPQQYF. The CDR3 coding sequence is TGCAGTGCGCCCCCGCCGCAGCAGTACTTC.

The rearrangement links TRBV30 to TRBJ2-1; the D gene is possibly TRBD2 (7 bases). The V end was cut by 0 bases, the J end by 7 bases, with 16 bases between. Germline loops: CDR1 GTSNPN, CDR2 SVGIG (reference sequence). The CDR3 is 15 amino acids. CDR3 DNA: TGTGCCTGGAGTGTAAGGGGGAGGGCACGAAATGAGCAGTTCTTC. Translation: CAWSVRGRARNEQFF.

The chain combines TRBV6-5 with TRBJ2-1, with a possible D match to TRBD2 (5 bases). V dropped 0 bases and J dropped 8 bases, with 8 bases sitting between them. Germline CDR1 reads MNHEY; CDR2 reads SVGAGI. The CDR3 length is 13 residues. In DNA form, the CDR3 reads TGTGCCAGCAGTTACTCGGAGGTGGATGAGCAGTTCTTC. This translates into CASSYSEVDEQFF.

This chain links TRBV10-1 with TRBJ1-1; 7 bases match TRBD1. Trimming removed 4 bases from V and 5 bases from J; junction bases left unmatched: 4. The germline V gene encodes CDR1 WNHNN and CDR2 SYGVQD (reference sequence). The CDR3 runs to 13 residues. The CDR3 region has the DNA TGCGCCAGCAGTGGTAACAGGGGAACTGAAGCTTTCTTT. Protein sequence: CASSGNRGTEAFF.

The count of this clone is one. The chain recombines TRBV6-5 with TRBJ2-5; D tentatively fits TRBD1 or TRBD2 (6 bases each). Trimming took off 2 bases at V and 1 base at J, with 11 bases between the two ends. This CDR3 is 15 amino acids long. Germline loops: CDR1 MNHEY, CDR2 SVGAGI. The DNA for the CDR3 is TGTGCCAGCAGTTACGCAACGGGGGCCCAAGAGACCCAGTACTTC. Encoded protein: CASSYATGAQETQYF.

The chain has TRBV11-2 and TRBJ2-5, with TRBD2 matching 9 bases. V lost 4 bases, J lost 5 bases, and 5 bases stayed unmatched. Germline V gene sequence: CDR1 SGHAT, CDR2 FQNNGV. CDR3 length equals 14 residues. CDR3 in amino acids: CASSYGTSKETQYF. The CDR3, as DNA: TGTGCCAGCAGCTACGGGACTAGCAAGGAGACCCAGTACTTC.

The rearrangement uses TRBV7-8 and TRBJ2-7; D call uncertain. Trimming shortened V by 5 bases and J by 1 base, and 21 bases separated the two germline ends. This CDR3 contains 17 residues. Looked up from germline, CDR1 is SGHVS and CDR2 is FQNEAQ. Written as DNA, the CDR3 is TGTGCCAGCAGCGCGCGTATTAGGACGGGTAAATCCTACGAGCAGTACTTC. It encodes CASSARIRTGKSYEQYF.